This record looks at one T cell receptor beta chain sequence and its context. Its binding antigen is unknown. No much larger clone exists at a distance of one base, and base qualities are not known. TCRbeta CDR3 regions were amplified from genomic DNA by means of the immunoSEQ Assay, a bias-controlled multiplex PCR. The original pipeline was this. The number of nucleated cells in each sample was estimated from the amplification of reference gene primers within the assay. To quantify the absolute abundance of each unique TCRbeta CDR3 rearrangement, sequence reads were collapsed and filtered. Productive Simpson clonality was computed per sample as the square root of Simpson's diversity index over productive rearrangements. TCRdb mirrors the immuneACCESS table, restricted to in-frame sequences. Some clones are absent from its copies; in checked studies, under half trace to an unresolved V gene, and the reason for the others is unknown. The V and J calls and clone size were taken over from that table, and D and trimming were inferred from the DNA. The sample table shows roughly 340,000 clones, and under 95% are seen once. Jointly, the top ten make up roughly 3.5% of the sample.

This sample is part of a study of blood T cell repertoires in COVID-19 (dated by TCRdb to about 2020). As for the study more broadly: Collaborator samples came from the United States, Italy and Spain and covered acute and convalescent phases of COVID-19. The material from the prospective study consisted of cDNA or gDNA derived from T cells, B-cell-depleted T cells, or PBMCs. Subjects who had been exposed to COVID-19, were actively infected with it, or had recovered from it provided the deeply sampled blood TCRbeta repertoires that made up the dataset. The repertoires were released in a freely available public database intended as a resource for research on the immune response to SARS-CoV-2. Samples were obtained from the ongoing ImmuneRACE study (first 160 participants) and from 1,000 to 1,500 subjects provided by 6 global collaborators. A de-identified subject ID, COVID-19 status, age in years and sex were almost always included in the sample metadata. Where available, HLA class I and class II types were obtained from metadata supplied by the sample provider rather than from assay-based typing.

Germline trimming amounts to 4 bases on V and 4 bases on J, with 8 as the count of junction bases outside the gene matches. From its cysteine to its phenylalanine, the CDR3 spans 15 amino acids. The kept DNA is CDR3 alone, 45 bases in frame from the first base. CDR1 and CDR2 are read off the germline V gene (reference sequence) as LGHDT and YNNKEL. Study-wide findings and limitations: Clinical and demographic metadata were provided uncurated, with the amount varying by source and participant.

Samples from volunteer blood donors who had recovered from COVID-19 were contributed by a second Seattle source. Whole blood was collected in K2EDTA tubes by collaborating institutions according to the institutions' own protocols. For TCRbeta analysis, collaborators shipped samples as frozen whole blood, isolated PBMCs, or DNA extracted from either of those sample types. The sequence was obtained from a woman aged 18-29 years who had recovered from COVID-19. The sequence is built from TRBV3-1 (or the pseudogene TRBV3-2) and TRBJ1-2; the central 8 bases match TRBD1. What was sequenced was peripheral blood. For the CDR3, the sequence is CASSPRDRLLYGYTF. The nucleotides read TGTGCCAGCAGCCCCCGGGACAGGCTCCTCTATGGCTACACCTTC.